This T cell receptor beta chain stems from a study of blood T cell repertoires in COVID-19. Study information: Sources were T cells, B-cell-depleted T cells, or PBMCs; the material itself was cDNA or gDNA.

Sequenced by immunoSEQ multiplex PCR; TCRdb stores in-frame clones only, minus some. The sample lists approximately 44,000 clones, roughly 80% occurring once. The CDR3 contains 16 residues. V shed 2 bases and J shed 2 bases, with 16 bases lying between them. The V gene's germline CDR1 is SGHDT and CDR2 YYEEEE. The sequence was obtained from an elderly woman with acute or convalescent COVID-19. This chain links TRBV5-6 with TRBJ1-2; D is unresolved. The source material was peripheral blood. CDR3: CASSFLQPGKNYGYTF. The CDR3 nucleotides read TGTGCCAGCAGCTTCCTACAACCGGGAAAAAACTATGGCTACACCTTC.